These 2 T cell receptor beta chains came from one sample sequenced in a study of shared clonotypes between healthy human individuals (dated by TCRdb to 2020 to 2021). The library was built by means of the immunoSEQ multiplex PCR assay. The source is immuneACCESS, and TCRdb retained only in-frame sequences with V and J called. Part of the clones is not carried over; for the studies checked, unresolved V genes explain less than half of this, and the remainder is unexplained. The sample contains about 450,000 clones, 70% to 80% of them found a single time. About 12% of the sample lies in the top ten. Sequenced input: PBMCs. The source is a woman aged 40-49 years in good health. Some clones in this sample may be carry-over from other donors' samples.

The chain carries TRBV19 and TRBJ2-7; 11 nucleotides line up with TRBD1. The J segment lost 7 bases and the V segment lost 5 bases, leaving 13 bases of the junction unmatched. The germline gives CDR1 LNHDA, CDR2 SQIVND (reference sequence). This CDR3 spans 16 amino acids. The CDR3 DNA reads TGTGCCAGTAGTTCCCGGGACAGGGGGGGAATGGAAGAGCAGTACTTC. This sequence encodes CASSSRDRGGMEEQYF. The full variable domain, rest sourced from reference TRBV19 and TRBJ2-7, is DGGITQSPKYLFRKEGQNVTLSCEQNLNHDAMYWYRQDPGQGLRLIYYSQIVNDFQKGDIAEGYSVSREKKESFPLTVTSAQKNPTAFYLCASSSRDRGGMEEQYFGPGTRLTVT.

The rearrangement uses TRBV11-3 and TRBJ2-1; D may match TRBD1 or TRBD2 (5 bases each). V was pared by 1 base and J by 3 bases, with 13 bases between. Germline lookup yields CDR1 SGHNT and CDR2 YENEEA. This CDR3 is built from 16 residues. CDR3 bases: TGTGCCAGCAGCTTAGGATCCAGGGCGGGCTACAATGAGCAGTTCTTC. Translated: CASSLGSRAGYNEQFF.